This T cell receptor (beta chain) is drawn from a study of T cells in tumors after PD-1 blockade. General study points: Peripheral recruitment is suggested, as some novel exhausted tumor clones were in pre-treatment blood.

As regards this clone: The target antigen is unknown.

The CDR3 covers 16 residues. The V gene's germline CDR1 is SGDLS and CDR2 YYNGEE. Trimming removed 0 bases at V and 5 bases at J, with 12 bases between. Repertoires were generated with immunoSEQ multiplex PCR, while TCRdb's copy carries only in-frame clones and drops some. Among tens of thousands of clones, approximately 80% were seen once, and the ten largest hold 8.7%. This TCR was sampled from a human donor with advanced basal cell or squamous cell carcinoma (not recorded which). The material sequenced was PBMCs, taken before anti-PD-1 therapy. This chain links TRBV9 with TRBJ1-6; TRBD1 is a possible D gene (5 bases). CDR3 in amino acids: CASSVEAGSHNSPLHF. The CDR3 coding sequence is TGTGCCAGCAGCGTAGAGGCAGGGAGCCATAATTCACCCCTCCACTTT.